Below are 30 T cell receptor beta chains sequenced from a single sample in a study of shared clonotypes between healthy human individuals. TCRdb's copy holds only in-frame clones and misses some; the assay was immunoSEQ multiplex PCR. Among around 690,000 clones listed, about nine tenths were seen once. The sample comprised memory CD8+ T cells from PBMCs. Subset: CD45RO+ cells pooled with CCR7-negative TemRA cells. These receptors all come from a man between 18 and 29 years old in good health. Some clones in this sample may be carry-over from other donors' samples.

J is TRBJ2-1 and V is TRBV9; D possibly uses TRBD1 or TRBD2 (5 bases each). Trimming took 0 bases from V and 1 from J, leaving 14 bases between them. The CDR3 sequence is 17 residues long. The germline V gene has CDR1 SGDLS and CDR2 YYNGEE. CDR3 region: CASSVGGRGASYNEQFF. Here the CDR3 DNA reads TGTGCCAGCAGCGTAGGAGGTCGGGGCGCTTCCTACAATGAGCAGTTCTTC.

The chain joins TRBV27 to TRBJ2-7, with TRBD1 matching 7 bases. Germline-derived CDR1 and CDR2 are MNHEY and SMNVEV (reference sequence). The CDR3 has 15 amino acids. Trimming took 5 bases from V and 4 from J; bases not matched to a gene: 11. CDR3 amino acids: CASSTVQGDGYEQYF. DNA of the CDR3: TGTGCCAGCAGTACCGTCCAGGGGGATGGTTACGAGCAGTACTTC.

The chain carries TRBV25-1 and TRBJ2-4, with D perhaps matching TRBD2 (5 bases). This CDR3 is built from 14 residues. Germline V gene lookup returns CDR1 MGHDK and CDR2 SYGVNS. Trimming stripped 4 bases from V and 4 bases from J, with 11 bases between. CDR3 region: CASSGPGEKNIQYF. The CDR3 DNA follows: TGTGCCAGCAGTGGACCCGGGGAAAAAAACATTCAGTACTTC.

The CDR3 region is CASSLEGGTYEQYF. The CDR3 nucleotides read TGTGCCAGCAGCTTGGAAGGGGGCACCTACGAGCAGTACTTC. The chain has TRBV5-5 and TRBJ2-7, with 7 bases matching TRBD1. The CDR3 runs 14 residues. J was trimmed by 2 bases and V by 0 bases; bases with no gene match: 2. Germline V lookup: CDR1 SGHKS, CDR2 YYEKEE (reference sequence).

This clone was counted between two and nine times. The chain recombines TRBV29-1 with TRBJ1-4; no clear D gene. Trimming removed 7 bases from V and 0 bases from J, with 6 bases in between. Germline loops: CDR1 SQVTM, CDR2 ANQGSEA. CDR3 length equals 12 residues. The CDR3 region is CSAIATNEKLFF. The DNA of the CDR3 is TGCAGCGCTATTGCAACTAATGAAAAACTGTTTTTT.

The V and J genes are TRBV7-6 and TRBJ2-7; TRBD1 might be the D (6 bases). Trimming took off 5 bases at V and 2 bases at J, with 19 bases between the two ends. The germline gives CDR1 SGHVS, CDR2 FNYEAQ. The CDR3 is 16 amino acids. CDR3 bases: TGTGCCAGCAGCCCAGGCCCCGGACAGAGACCCTACGAGCAGTACTTC. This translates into CASSPGPGQRPYEQYF.

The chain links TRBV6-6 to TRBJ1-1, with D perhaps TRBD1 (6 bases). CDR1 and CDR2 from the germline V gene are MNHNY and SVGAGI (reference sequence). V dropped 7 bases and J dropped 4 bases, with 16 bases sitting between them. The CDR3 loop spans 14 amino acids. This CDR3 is CASNRQAAVTEAFF. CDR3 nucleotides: TGTGCCAGCAATCGACAGGCAGCGGTCACTGAAGCTTTCTTT.

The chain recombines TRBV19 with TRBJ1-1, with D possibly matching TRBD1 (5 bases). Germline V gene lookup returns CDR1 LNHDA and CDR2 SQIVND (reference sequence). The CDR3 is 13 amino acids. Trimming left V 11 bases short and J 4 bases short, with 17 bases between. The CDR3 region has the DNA TGTGCCGCCCGGGAAGAGGGGATCACTGAAGCTTTCTTT. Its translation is CAAREEGITEAFF.

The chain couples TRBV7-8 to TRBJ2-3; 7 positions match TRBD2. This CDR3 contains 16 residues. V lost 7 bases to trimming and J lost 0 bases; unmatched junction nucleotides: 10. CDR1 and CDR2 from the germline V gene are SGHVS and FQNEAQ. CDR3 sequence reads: CASTPTAGVSTDTQYF. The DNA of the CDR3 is TGTGCCAGCACCCCCACGGCGGGAGTCAGCACAGATACGCAGTATTTT.

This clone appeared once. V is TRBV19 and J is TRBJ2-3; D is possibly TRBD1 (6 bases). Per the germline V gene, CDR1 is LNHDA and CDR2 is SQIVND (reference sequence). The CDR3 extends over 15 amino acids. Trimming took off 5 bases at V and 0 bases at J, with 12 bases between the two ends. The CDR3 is CASSELQGSTDTQYF. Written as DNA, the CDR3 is TGTGCCAGTAGTGAACTACAGGGCAGCACAGATACGCAGTATTTT.

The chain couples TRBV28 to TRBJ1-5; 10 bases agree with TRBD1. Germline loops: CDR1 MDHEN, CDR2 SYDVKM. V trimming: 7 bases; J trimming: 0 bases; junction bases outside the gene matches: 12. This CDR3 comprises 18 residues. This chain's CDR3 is CASIYLGTGAYSNQPQHF. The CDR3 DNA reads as TGTGCCAGCATCTACTTGGGGACAGGGGCTTATAGCAATCAGCCCCAGCATTTT. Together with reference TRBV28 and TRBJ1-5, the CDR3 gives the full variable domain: DVKVTQSSRYLVKRTGEKVFLECVQDMDHENMFWYRQDPGLGLRLIYFSYDVKMKEKGDIPEGYSVSREKKERFSLILESASTNQTSMYLCASIYLGTGAYSNQPQHFGDGTRLSIL.

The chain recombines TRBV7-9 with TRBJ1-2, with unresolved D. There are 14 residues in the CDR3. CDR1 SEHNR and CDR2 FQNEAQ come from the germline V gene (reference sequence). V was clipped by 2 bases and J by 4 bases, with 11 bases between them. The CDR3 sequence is CASSLKPRLYGYTF. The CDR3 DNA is TGTGCCAGCAGCTTAAAGCCACGGCTCTATGGCTACACCTTC.

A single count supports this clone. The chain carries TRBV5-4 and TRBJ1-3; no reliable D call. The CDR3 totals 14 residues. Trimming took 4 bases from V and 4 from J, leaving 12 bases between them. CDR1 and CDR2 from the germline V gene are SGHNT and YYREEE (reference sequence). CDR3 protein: CASSVQSIGNTIYF. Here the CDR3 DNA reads TGTGCCAGCAGCGTTCAGTCAATCGGAAACACCATATATTTT. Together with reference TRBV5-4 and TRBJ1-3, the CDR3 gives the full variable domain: ETGVTQSPTHLIKTRGQQVTLRCSSQSGHNTVSWYQQALGQGPQFIFQYYREEENGRGNFPPRFSGLQFPNYSSELNVNALELDDSALYLCASSVQSIGNTIYFGEGSWLTVV.

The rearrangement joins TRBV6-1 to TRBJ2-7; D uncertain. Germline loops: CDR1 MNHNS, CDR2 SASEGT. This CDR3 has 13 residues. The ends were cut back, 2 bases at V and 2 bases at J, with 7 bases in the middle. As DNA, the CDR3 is TGTGCCAGCAGTGAATTCGGAGCCTACGAGCAGTACTTC. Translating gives CASSEFGAYEQYF.

CDR3 in amino acids: CASSQVGRNEQFF. The CDR3 bases are TGCGCCAGCAGCCAAGTGGGACGCAATGAGCAGTTCTTC. V is TRBV4-3 and J is TRBJ2-1, with D tentatively TRBD1 or TRBD2 (5 bases each). Germline values: CDR1 LGHNA, CDR2 YSLEER. V lost 1 base and J lost 6, with 7 bases in between. The CDR3 extends over 13 amino acids.

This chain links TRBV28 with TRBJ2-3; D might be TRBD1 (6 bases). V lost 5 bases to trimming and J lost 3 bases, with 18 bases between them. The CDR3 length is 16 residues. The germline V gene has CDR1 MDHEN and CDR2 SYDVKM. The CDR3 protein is CASSGSPGQTTDTQYF. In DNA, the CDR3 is TGTGCCAGCAGTGGCTCCCCGGGACAAACAACAGATACGCAGTATTTT.

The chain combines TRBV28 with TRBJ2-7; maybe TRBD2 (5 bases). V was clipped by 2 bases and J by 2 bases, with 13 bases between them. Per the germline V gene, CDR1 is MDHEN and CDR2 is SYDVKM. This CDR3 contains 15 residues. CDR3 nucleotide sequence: TGTGCCAGCAGTTTACCGGGGTTAGCGACCTACGAGCAGTACTTC. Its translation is CASSLPGLATYEQYF.

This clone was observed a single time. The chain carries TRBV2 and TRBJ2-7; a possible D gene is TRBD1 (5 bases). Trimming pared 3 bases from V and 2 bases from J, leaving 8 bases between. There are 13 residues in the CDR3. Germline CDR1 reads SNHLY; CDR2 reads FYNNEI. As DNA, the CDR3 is TGTGCCAGCAGTGACAGGGTAACCTACGAGCAGTACTTC. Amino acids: CASSDRVTYEQYF.

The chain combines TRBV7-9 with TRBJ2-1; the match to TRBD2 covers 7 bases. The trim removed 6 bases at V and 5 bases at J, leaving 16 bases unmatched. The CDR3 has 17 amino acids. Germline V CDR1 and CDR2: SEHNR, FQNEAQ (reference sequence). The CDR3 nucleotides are TGTGCCAGCAGACGCCCTTTAGCGGGTCGATCACACAATGAGCAGTTCTTC. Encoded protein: CASRRPLAGRSHNEQFF.

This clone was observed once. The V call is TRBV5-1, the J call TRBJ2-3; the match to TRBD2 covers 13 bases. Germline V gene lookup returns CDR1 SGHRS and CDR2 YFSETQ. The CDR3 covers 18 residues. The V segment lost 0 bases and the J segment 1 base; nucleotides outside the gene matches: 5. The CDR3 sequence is CASSLALAGGRGTDTQYF. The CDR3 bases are TGCGCCAGCAGCTTGGCACTAGCGGGAGGGCGTGGCACAGATACGCAGTATTTT.

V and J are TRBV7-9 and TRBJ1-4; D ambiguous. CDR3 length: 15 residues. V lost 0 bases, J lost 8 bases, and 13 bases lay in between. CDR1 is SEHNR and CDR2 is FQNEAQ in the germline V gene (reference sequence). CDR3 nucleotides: TGTGCCAGCAGCTTAGCGGGCCCGGCGGGGGAAAAACTGTTTTTT. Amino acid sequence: CASSLAGPAGEKLFF.

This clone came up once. This CDR3 reads CASGISYEQYF. In DNA form, the CDR3 reads TGTGCCAGCGGGATTTCCTACGAGCAGTACTTC. The chain combines TRBV28 with TRBJ2-7; D remains unclear. Germline assignment: CDR1 MDHEN and CDR2 SYDVKM. The CDR3 is 11 amino acids. Trimming removed 8 bases from V and 1 base from J, with 6 bases in between. The full variable domain, with the rest looked up from reference TRBV28 and TRBJ2-7, is DVKVTQSSRYLVKRTGEKVFLECVQDMDHENMFWYRQDPGLGLRLIYFSYDVKMKEKGDIPEGYSVSREKKERFSLILESASTNQTSMYLCASGISYEQYFGPGTRLTVT.

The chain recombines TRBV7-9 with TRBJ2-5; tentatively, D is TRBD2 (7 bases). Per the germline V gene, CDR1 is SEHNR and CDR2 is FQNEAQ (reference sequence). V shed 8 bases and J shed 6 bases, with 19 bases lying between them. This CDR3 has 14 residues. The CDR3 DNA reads TGTGCCAGCGCCTTGGGGGGGCAGGATCAGACCCAGTACTTC. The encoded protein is CASALGGQDQTQYF.

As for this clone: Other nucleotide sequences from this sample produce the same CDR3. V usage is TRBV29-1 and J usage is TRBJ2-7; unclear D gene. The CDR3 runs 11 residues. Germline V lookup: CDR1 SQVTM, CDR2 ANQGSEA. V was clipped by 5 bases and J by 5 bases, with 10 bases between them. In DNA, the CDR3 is TGCAGCGTTAGGGTTGGCGACGAGCAGTACTTC. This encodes CSVRVGDEQYF.

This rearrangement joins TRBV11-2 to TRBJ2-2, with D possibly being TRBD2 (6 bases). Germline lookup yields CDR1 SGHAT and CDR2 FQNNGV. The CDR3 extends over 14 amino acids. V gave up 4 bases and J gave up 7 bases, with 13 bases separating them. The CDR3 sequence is CASSWDLRVGELFF. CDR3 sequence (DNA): TGTGCCAGCAGCTGGGACTTGAGAGTCGGGGAGCTGTTTTTT. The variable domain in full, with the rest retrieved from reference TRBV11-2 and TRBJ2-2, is EAGVAQSPRYKIIEKRQSVAFWCNPISGHATLYWYQQILGQGPKLLIQFQNNGVVDDSQLPKDRFSAERLKGVDSTLKIQPAKLEDSAVYLCASSWDLRVGELFFGEGSRLTVL.

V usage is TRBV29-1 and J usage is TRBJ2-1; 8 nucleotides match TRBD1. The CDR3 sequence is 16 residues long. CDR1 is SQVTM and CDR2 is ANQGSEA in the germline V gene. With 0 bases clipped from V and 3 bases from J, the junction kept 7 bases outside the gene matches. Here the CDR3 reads CSVEDLEQGGYNEQFF. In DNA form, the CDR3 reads TGCAGCGTTGAAGATCTGGAACAGGGGGGCTACAATGAGCAGTTCTTC.

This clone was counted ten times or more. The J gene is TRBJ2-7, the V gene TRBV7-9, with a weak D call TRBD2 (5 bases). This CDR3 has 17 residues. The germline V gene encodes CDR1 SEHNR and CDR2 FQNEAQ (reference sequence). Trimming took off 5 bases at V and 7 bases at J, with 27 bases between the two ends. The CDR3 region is CASSPEAHGLEGIEQYF. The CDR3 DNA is TGTGCCAGCAGCCCCGAGGCCCACGGGCTAGAGGGAATTGAGCAGTACTTC. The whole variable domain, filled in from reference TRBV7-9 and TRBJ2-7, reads DTGVSQNPRHKITKRGQNVTFRCDPISEHNRLYWYRQTLGQGPEFLTYFQNEAQLEKSRLLSDRFSAERPKGSFSTLEIQRTEQGDSAMYLCASSPEAHGLEGIEQYFGPGTRLTVT.

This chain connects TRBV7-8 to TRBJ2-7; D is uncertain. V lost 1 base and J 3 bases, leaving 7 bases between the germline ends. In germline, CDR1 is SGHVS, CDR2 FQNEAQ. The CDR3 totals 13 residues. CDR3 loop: CASSLDRHYEQYF. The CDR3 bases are TGTGCCAGCAGCTTAGATCGGCACTACGAGCAGTACTTC.

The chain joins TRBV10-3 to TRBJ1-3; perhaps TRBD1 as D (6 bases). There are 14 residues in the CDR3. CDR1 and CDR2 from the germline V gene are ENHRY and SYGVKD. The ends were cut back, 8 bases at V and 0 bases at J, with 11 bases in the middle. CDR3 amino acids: CAIRDMSSGNTIYF. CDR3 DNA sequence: TGTGCCATCCGGGACATGAGCTCTGGAAACACCATATATTTT.

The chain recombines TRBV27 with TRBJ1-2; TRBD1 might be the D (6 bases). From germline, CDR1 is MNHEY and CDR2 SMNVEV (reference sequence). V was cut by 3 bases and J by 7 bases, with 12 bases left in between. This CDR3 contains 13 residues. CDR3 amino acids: CASSFGGAGGYTF. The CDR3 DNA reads TGTGCCAGCAGTTTTGGGGGGGCCGGTGGCTACACCTTC.